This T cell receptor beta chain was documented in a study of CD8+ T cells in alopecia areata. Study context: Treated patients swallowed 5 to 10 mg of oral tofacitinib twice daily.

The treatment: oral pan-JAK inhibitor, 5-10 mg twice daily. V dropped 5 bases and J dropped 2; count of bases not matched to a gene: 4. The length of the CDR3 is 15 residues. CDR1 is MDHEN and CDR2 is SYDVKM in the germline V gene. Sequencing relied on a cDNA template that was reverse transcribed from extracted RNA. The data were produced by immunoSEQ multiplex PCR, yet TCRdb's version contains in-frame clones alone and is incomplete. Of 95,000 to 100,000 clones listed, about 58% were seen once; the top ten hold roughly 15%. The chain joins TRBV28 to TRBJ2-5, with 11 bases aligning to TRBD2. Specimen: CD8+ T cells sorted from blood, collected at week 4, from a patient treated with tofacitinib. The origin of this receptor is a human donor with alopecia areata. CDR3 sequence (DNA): TGTGCCAGCAGTGCCGGGACTAGCGGACAAGAGACCCAGTACTTC. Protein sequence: CASSAGTSGQETQYF.